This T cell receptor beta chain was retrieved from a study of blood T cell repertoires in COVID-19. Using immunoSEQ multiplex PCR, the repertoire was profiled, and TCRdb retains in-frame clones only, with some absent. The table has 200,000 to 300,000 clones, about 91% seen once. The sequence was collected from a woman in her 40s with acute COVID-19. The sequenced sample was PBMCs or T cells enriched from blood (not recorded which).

The CDR3 region has the DNA TGTGCCAGCAGTTCTCCTAGCGGGACAGGAACCGGGGAGCTGTTTTTT. Residues: CASSSPSGTGTGELFF. The chain recombines TRBV28 with TRBJ2-2; perhaps TRBD2 as D (9 bases). Germline CDR1 is MDHEN and CDR2 is SYDVKM. The CDR3 length is 16 residues. Deletions cut 4 bases from V and 5 bases from J, with 17 bases between.